This paragraph covers one T cell receptor (beta chain) sequence. The J segment lost 7 bases and the V segment lost 5 bases, leaving 9 bases of the junction unmatched. This CDR3 is 16 amino acids long. CDR1 is SGHAT, CDR2 FQNNGV, per germline. These data come from a study of blood T cell repertoires in COVID-19. On the study more broadly: Samples of COVID-19 (acute and convalescent) were obtained from the United States, Italy and Spain. T cells, B-cell-depleted T cells, or PBMCs supplied cDNA or gDNA.

Per the authors' pipeline: Reference gene primers were amplified, and this amplification served to estimate nucleated cell counts. Here immunoSEQ multiplex PCR was the method, and the copy in TCRdb shows in-frame clones only, minus some. The DNA was the basis for D and trimming; V, J and clone size are from that table. The data contain about 340,000 clones, around 88% of them singletons. This chain joins TRBV11-2 and TRBJ2-1, with 12 bases fitting TRBD2. This sequence originates from a young man with active or convalescent COVID-19. Material: peripheral blood. The chain's CDR3 is CASSHPTSGRPNEQFF. CDR3 in DNA: TGTGCCAGCAGCCACCCGACTAGCGGGAGACCAAATGAGCAGTTCTTC.